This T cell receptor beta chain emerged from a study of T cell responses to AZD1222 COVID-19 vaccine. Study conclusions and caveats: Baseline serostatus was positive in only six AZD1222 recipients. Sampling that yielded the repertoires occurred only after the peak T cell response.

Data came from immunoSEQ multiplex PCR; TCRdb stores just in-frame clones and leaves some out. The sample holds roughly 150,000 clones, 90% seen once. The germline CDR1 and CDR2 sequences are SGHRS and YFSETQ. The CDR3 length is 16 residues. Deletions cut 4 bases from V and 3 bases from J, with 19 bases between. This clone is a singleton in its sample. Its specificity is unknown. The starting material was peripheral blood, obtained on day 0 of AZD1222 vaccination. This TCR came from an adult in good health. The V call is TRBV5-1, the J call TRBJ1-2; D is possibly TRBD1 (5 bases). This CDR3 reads CASSPSGAGDYYGYTF. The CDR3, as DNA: TGCGCCAGCAGCCCCAGCGGGGCAGGCGACTACTATGGCTACACCTTC.